Shown below are 21 T cell receptor beta chains from a single sample sequenced in a study of blood T cell repertoires in COVID-19. Profiled with immunoSEQ multiplex PCR; TCRdb holds only in-frame clones, not every one. The sample shows about half a million clones, about 88% of them seen only once. Material for sequencing was PBMCs or T cells enriched from blood (not recorded which). The receptors here all came from a woman aged 55-70 years who had recovered from COVID-19.

This clone was recorded a few times. The chain has TRBV5-5 and TRBJ1-1, with unresolved D. This CDR3 spans 15 amino acids. Trimming took 1 base from V and 4 from J, leaving 14 bases between them. The V gene's germline CDR1 is SGHKS and CDR2 YYEKEE (reference sequence). The CDR3 sequence is CASSLFGEVVTEAFF. The CDR3 region has the DNA TGTGCCAGCAGCTTGTTCGGGGAAGTCGTCACTGAAGCTTTCTTT.

This sequence joins TRBV4-1 and TRBJ1-1; perhaps TRBD1 as D (6 bases). CDR1 and CDR2 from the germline V gene are MGHRA and YSYEKL. V lost 0 bases to trimming and J lost 7 bases, with 18 bases between them. The CDR3 has 16 residues. CDR3 coding DNA: TGCGCCAGCAGCCAAGATCCAGGACAGCCCAACCTTGAAGCTTTCTTT. Translating gives CASSQDPGQPNLEAFF.

This chain joins TRBV5-1 and TRBJ2-1; unclear D gene. The CDR3 runs to 15 residues. Trimming left V 0 bases short and J 4 bases short, with 11 bases between. Germline lookup yields CDR1 SGHRS and CDR2 YFSETQ. CDR3 sequence: CASSLDTVNYNEQFF. CDR3 DNA sequence: TGCGCCAGCAGCTTGGATACAGTTAATTACAATGAGCAGTTCTTC. The full variable domain, with the rest looked up from reference TRBV5-1 and TRBJ2-1, is KAGVTQTPRYLIKTRGQQVTLSCSPISGHRSVSWYQQTPGQGLQFLFEYFSETQRNKGNFPGRFSGRQFSNSRSEMNVSTLELGDSALYLCASSLDTVNYNEQFFGPGTRLTVL.

The rearrangement uses TRBV6-5 and TRBJ1-1, with TRBD1 matching 7 bases. The CDR3 runs to 14 residues. CDR1 is MNHEY and CDR2 is SVGAGI in the germline V gene. The junction had 5 bases not matched to a gene; V was cut back by 6 bases and J by 1 base. Written as DNA, the CDR3 is TGTGCCAGCAGCCTAAGACAGGGGAACACTGAAGCTTTCTTT. This sequence encodes CASSLRQGNTEAFF.

CDR3 amino acids: CASSYFPGTMPQHF. DNA of the CDR3: TGTGCCAGCAGTTACTTTCCCGGTACGATGCCCCAGCATTTT. The gene calls are TRBV6-5 and TRBJ1-5, with no clear D. CDR1 and CDR2 from the germline V gene are MNHEY and SVGAGI. The CDR3 is 14 amino acids. V lost 1 base and J 9 bases, leaving 13 bases between the germline ends.

This chain joins TRBV6-6 and TRBJ2-7, with D maybe TRBD2 (5 bases). Germline lookup yields CDR1 MNHNY and CDR2 SVGAGI (reference sequence). Trimming took off 7 bases at V and 6 bases at J, with 19 bases between the two ends. The CDR3 spans 14 residues. This CDR3 reads CASNLTPTGFEQYF. CDR3 DNA: TGTGCCAGCAACCTCACCCCCACGGGGTTCGAGCAGTACTTC.

This clone was seen a handful of times. The chain joins TRBV7-8 to TRBJ2-7; possibly TRBD2 for D (6 bases). V was pared by 1 base and J by 2 bases, with 9 bases between. Germline V lookup: CDR1 SGHVS, CDR2 FQNEAQ. The CDR3 contains 14 residues. The CDR3 region is CASSLDGGTYEQYV. CDR3 coding DNA: TGTGCCAGCAGCTTAGATGGCGGGACCTACGAGCAGTACGTC.

This CDR3 reads CASSQGYSNQPQHF. The CDR3, as DNA: TGTGCCAGCAGCCAGGGATATAGCAATCAGCCCCAGCATTTT. The chain combines TRBV6-5 with TRBJ1-5; possibly TRBD1 for D (5 bases). The CDR3 contains 14 residues. V was shortened by 6 bases and J by 0 bases, with 9 bases between the two germline ends. Per the germline V gene, CDR1 is MNHEY and CDR2 is SVGAGI.

This chain links TRBV19 with TRBJ2-1, with D possibly matching TRBD2 (7 bases). V was trimmed by 1 base and J by 7 bases, leaving 14 bases between them. Germline-derived CDR1 and CDR2 are LNHDA and SQIVND (reference sequence). This CDR3 contains 15 residues. The CDR3 coding sequence is TGTGCCAGTAGTATAGTGGGGGGGGGCTCGAATGAGCAGTTCTTC. This gives the protein CASSIVGGGSNEQFF. Drawing the rest from reference TRBV19 and TRBJ2-1, the complete variable domain is DGGITQSPKYLFRKEGQNVTLSCEQNLNHDAMYWYRQDPGQGLRLIYYSQIVNDFQKGDIAEGYSVSREKKESFPLTVTSAQKNPTAFYLCASSIVGGGSNEQFFGPGTRLTVL.

The chain recombines TRBV19 with TRBJ1-1; D ambiguous. The V and J ends lost 1 base and 0 bases respectively, with 9 bases between them. This CDR3 has 15 amino acids. Per germline, CDR1 LNHDA and CDR2 SQIVND (reference sequence). The CDR3 loop is CASSIVSGMNTEAFF. CDR3 bases: TGTGCCAGTAGTATAGTGTCCGGTATGAACACTGAAGCTTTCTTT.

V and J are TRBV5-4 and TRBJ2-2; perhaps TRBD1 as D (5 bases). Per germline, CDR1 SGHNT and CDR2 YYREEE (reference sequence). The germline V and J ends were trimmed by 8 bases and 1 base, with 12 bases remaining between them. The CDR3 covers 14 residues. CDR3 amino acids: CASGLRGNTGELFF. The CDR3 region has the DNA TGTGCCAGTGGTCTAAGGGGGAACACCGGGGAGCTGTTTTTT.

This clone was observed a few times. This chain links TRBV4-1 with TRBJ2-7; TRBD1 aligns across 8 bases. CDR1 and CDR2 (germline): MGHRA, YSYEKL. V was pared by 1 base and J by 3 bases, with 5 bases of the junction left unmatched. This CDR3 is built from 15 residues. The CDR3 protein is CASSQGGQVYYEQYF. The CDR3 region has the DNA TGCGCCAGCAGCCAAGGGGGACAGGTTTACTACGAGCAGTACTTC.

This chain uses TRBV14 with TRBJ1-2, with TRBD1 as a possible D gene (5 bases). This CDR3 comprises 15 residues. Trimming took 0 bases from V and 6 from J, leaving 14 bases between them. In germline, CDR1 is SGHDN, CDR2 FVKESK. The CDR3 loop is CASSQESQGIHGYTF. CDR3 sequence (DNA): TGTGCCAGCAGCCAAGAAAGCCAGGGTATACATGGCTACACCTTC.

This clone came up once. The gene calls are TRBV15 and TRBJ1-4, with 8 bases that match TRBD1. Losses at the gene ends were 5 bases for V and 8 bases for J; bases not matched to a gene: 7. The CDR3 sequence is 14 residues long. Germline V gene sequence: CDR1 LNHNV, CDR2 YYDKDF (reference sequence). The CDR3 here is CATSGSQGEEKLFF. In DNA, the CDR3 is TGTGCCACCAGCGGATCACAGGGGGAAGAAAAACTGTTTTTT.

This chain joins TRBV3-1 (or the pseudogene TRBV3-2) and TRBJ2-3, with TRBD2 as a possible D gene (5 bases). Trimming left V 0 bases short and J 5 bases short, with 12 bases between. The germline gives CDR1 LGHDT, CDR2 YNNKEL (reference sequence). The CDR3 length is 15 residues. This CDR3 is CASSQEPLAGDTQYF. CDR3 nucleotide sequence: TGTGCCAGCAGCCAAGAACCACTTGCGGGAGATACGCAGTATTTT.

V usage is TRBV5-1 and J usage is TRBJ2-7; possible D gene TRBD1, 7 bases. This CDR3 contains 15 residues. V lost 2 bases and J 5 bases, leaving 17 bases between the germline ends. Looked up from germline, CDR1 is SGHRS and CDR2 is YFSETQ. CDR3 amino acids: CASSFGGQGVHEQYF. The DNA of the CDR3 is TGCGCCAGCAGCTTCGGGGGCCAGGGGGTCCACGAGCAGTACTTC.

The genes are TRBV24-1 and TRBJ2-1; 7 bases are a match to TRBD2. Trimming cost V 5 bases and J 3 bases; bases outside gene matches: 9. The CDR3 is 16 amino acids. Germline V gives CDR1 KGHDR, CDR2 SFDVKD. The CDR3 sequence is CATSGIRAGVYNEQFF. The CDR3 bases are TGTGCCACCAGTGGGATCCGGGCGGGGGTCTACAATGAGCAGTTCTTC.

The rearrangement joins TRBV6-5 to TRBJ1-3; D not resolved. The CDR3 has 16 amino acids. Germline V CDR1 and CDR2: MNHEY, SVGAGI. V was pared by 0 bases and J by 0 bases, with 9 bases between. CDR3 in amino acids: CASSYSGVTSGNTIYF. CDR3 nucleotide sequence: TGTGCCAGCAGTTACTCCGGAGTCACCTCTGGAAACACCATATATTTT.

This clone has just a few counts. This chain connects TRBV5-4 to TRBJ2-1, with D hard to call. The CDR3 loop spans 15 amino acids. Trimming removed 0 bases at V and 0 bases at J, with 7 bases between. Germline CDR1 is SGHNT and CDR2 is YYREEE (reference sequence). In DNA form, the CDR3 reads TGTGCCAGCAGCTTGGATAGGAGCTCCTACAATGAGCAGTTCTTC. Translated: CASSLDRSSYNEQFF.

This clone was recorded only once. The V and J genes are TRBV5-5 and TRBJ2-3; TRBD1 agrees at 8 bases. Germline-derived CDR1 and CDR2 are SGHKS and YYEKEE (reference sequence). CDR3 size: 15 residues. V was pared by 3 bases and J by 3 bases, with 6 bases of the junction left unmatched. CDR3 protein: CASSSRDRRTDTQYF. The CDR3 DNA reads TGTGCCAGCAGCTCCCGGGACAGGAGGACAGATACGCAGTATTTT.

The chain carries TRBV12-5 and TRBJ1-2; no firm D call. This CDR3 has 13 amino acids. Germline values: CDR1 LGHNT, CDR2 FRNRAP. V lost 4 bases to trimming and J lost 7 bases, with 13 bases between them. This CDR3 reads CASGSSGLLGYTF. The CDR3 DNA reads TGTGCTAGTGGTTCCTCCGGACTCCTTGGCTACACCTTC. Using reference TRBV12-5 and TRBJ1-2 for the parts outside the CDR3, the full variable domain is DARVTQTPRHKVTEMGQEVTMRCQPILGHNTVFWYRQTMMQGLELLAYFRNRAPLDDSGMPKDRFSAEMPDATLATLKIQPSEPRDSAVYFCASGSSGLLGYTFGSGTRLTVV.